This T cell receptor beta chain was sequenced for a study of T cells in Graves' hyperthyroidism and ophthalmopathy. General study results and limits: Stable hyperthyroidism was separated from ophthalmopathy by a model based on 13 V-J features.

Researchers amplified the TCR beta CDR3 regions from RNA transcripts. The study used the HTBI primer set for a first-round RT-PCR of the TCR CDR3. TCRdb fed the multiplex PCR reads into MiXCR, producing one record per CDR3 protein. Altogether nearly 750,000 distinct CDR3 sequences are present, about a third being singletons, with the ten largest covering around 30%. With 3 bases removed from V and 6 bases from J, the gap between germline ends came to 15 bases. The CDR3 length is 14 residues. CDR1 is SGHAT and CDR2 is FQDESV in the germline V gene (reference sequence). Regarding this clonotype: The antigen remains undetermined.

The TCR comes from a woman between 35 and 50 years old with Graves' hyperthyroidism. This chain links TRBV11-1 with TRBJ2-7, with D perhaps assigned TRBD1 or TRBD2 (6 bases each). Material for sequencing was blood. CDR3 sequence: CASSFIEGGGEQYF. CDR3 in DNA: TGTGCCAGCAGCTTTATTGAGGGGGGCGGCGAGCAGTACTTC.